The 20 T cell receptor beta chains reported below all come from one sample, sequenced in a study of CD8 T cells in ankylosing spondylitis. Study results and limitations: Seemingly characteristic of ankylosing spondylitis blood was a TCR beta motif consisting of about 8 highly homologous variants.

These receptors' antigens are unknown. TCRdb reprocessed the 5' RACE reads with MiXCR, giving one entry per CDR3 protein. In the table there are 700,000 to 850,000 distinct CDR3 sequences, over 9.5% of which are singletons. Sample: blood, either unsorted or a sorted T cell fraction (not recorded which). These receptors were collected from a male donor with ankylosing spondylitis.

This chain links TRBV2 with TRBJ2-2; 9 nucleotides align to TRBD2. CDR1 SNHLY and CDR2 FYNNEI come from the germline V gene. The CDR3 covers 16 residues. Unmatched junction bases numbered 8, after V lost 5 bases and J lost 4 bases. In DNA form, the CDR3 reads TGTGCCAGCAGTATGCCTAGCGGGGTGGGCACCGGGGAGCTGTTTTTT. Protein product: CASSMPSGVGTGELFF.

Only a few counts were recorded for this clonotype. The chain employs TRBV24-1 and TRBJ1-4, with TRBD1 identical over 7 bases. V gave up 2 bases and J gave up 12 bases; unmatched junction bases: 8. The V gene's germline CDR1 is KGHDR and CDR2 SFDVKD. There are 14 residues in the CDR3. The CDR3 spells CATSDSSRGKELFF. The CDR3 coding sequence is TGTGCCACCAGTGATTCCAGCAGGGGGAAGGAACTGTTTTTT.

The gene calls are TRBV6-2 or TRBV6-3 and TRBJ1-1; D gene ambiguous. CDR3 length: 14 amino acids. Trimming stripped 0 bases from V and 6 bases from J, with 11 bases between. From germline, CDR1 is MNHEY and CDR2 SVGEGT. CDR3 sequence reads: CASSYSVREAEAFF. The CDR3 DNA follows: TGTGCCAGCAGTTACTCTGTCAGAGAGGCTGAAGCTTTCTTT.

This clonotype showed up just a few times. This chain uses TRBV9 with TRBJ1-1; D uncertain. Trimming cost V 2 bases and J 0 bases, with 8 bases left between them. Germline CDR1 reads SGDLS; CDR2 reads YYNGEE. The CDR3 covers 14 residues. CDR3 region: CASSVRALNTEAFF. The CDR3 DNA reads TGTGCCAGCAGCGTTCGGGCCTTGAACACTGAAGCTTTCTTT. Together with reference TRBV9 and TRBJ1-1, the CDR3 gives the full variable domain: DSGVTQTPKHLITATGQRVTLRCSPRSGDLSVYWYQQSLDQGLQFLIQYYNGEERAKGNILERFSAQQFPDLHSELNLSSLELGDSALYFCASSVRALNTEAFFGQGTRLTVV.

The chain is built from TRBV12-3 or TRBV12-4 and TRBJ1-5; tentative D call: TRBD1 (5 bases). CDR3 length: 14 amino acids. The V end was cut by 5 bases, the J end by 4 bases, with 12 bases between. The CDR3 sequence: CASSGTLANQPQHF. The CDR3 bases are TGTGCCAGCAGTGGGACTCTAGCAAATCAGCCCCAGCATTTT.

The V and J genes are TRBV6-2 or TRBV6-3 and TRBJ2-7; D ambiguous. CDR3 size: 13 residues. Deletions cut 3 bases from V and 5 bases from J, with 11 bases between. Germline-derived CDR1 and CDR2 are MNHEY and SVGEGT. DNA of the CDR3: TGTGCCAGCAGTTATCCCGGGTTCGACGAGCAGTACTTC. Its protein is CASSYPGFDEQYF.

This clonotype was recorded a few times. The CDR3 DNA reads as TGTGCCAGCAGCCAAGATCAAACTAGCGGGAGCTACGAGCAGTACTTC. Protein: CASSQDQTSGSYEQYF. The chain uses TRBV3-1 and TRBJ2-7; 11 bases are a match to TRBD2. With 0 bases clipped from V and 3 bases from J, the junction kept 4 bases outside the gene matches. This CDR3 is built from 16 residues. Per germline, CDR1 LGHDT and CDR2 YNNKEL (reference sequence).

J is TRBJ2-7 and V is TRBV5-1; the match to TRBD1 covers 9 bases. V was clipped by 0 bases and J by 4 bases; unmatched bases: 8. CDR1 and CDR2 (germline): SGHRS, YFSETQ. The CDR3 loop spans 16 amino acids. As DNA, the CDR3 is TGCGCCAGCAGCTTGGTCGCGGGACAGGGTGGTTACGAGCAGTACTTC. It is translated as CASSLVAGQGGYEQYF.

This chain links TRBV6-1 with TRBJ2-3; TRBD2 matches 15 bases. V shed 6 bases and J 6 bases; nucleotides not matched to a gene: 10. Germline V gene data show CDR1 as MNHNS and CDR2 as SASEGT. The CDR3 is made up of 17 amino acids. CDR3 residues: CASSPGTSGGLWDTQYF. The CDR3 DNA follows: TGTGCCAGCAGCCCTGGGACTAGCGGGGGGTTGTGGGATACGCAGTATTTT.

The sample holds a few counts of this clonotype. This CDR3 is CASSLLGGQTDTQYF. The DNA of the CDR3 is TGTGCCAGCAGCTTACTGGGGGGGCAGACAGATACGCAGTATTTT. The chain employs TRBV7-2 and TRBJ2-3; tentatively, D is TRBD2 (7 bases). Germline CDR1 reads SGHTA; CDR2 reads FQGNSA. There are 15 residues in the CDR3. V dropped 2 bases and J dropped 3 bases, with 12 bases sitting between them. The full variable domain, its missing parts supplied by reference TRBV7-2 and TRBJ2-3, is GAGVSQSPSNKVTEKGKDVELRCDPISGHTALYWYRQSLGQGLEFLIYFQGNSAPDKSGLPSDRFSAERTGGSVSTLTIQRTQQEDSAVYLCASSLLGGQTDTQYFGPGTRLTVL.

This rearrangement joins TRBV28 to TRBJ1-2, with 9 bases matching TRBD1. The CDR3 has 17 residues. Germline trimming cut 6 bases from V and 4 bases from J; bases unmatched to any gene: 15. CDR1 is MDHEN, CDR2 SYDVKM, per germline. The CDR3 DNA is TGTGCCAGCAGCTCAGACCCGGGACAGGGCATCCCCTATGGCTACACCTTC. Translated: CASSSDPGQGIPYGYTF.

V and J are TRBV7-8 and TRBJ2-3; maybe TRBD1 (5 bases). The germline V gene has CDR1 SGHVS and CDR2 FQNEAQ. V was cut by 5 bases and J by 1 base, with 16 bases left in between. There are 16 residues in the CDR3. The CDR3 loop reads CASSQSTGRRTDTQYF. The CDR3 DNA sequence: TGTGCCAGCAGCCAATCTACAGGTCGACGCACAGATACGCAGTATTTT.

This chain uses TRBV20-1 with TRBJ2-1, with 8 nucleotides matching TRBD2. After removal of 5 bases from V and 4 bases from J, the junction contained 10 bases not matched to a gene. Germline V gene lookup returns CDR1 DFQATT and CDR2 SNEGSKA (reference sequence). The CDR3 length is 15 residues. Here the CDR3 reads CSADDSQRGYNEQFF. The CDR3 DNA follows: TGCAGTGCTGATGACTCCCAGCGGGGGTACAATGAGCAGTTCTTC.

In this sample, this clonotype turned up many times. The rearrangement joins TRBV12-3 or TRBV12-4 to TRBJ2-1; 8 bases fit TRBD2. The CDR3 loop spans 12 amino acids. The CDR3: CRSGTNYNEQFF. In nucleotides, the CDR3 is TGTCGTAGCGGGACCAACTACAATGAGCAGTTCTTC.

This clonotype was detected only a few times. The chain has TRBV18 and TRBJ2-7; possible D gene TRBD2, 5 bases. Between the trimmed V and J ends, which lost 3 bases and 3 bases, there was a span of 9 bases. The CDR3 runs 13 residues. Germline loops: CDR1 KGHSH, CDR2 LQKENI. CDR3 sequence: CASSPSGNYEQYF. The CDR3 DNA follows: TGTGCCAGCTCACCTTCCGGGAACTACGAGCAGTACTTC.

This clonotype turned up a few times. The genes are TRBV20-1 and TRBJ2-7; 10 bases agree with TRBD1. The CDR3 length is 12 residues. Germline V gives CDR1 DFQATT, CDR2 SNEGSKA (reference sequence). CDR3 nucleotide sequence: TGCAGATGCACGGGACAGGGGTACGAGCAGTACTTC. It yields the protein CRCTGQGYEQYF.

J is TRBJ1-2 and V is TRBV6-1; D gene ambiguous. The CDR3 runs 14 residues. Per the germline V gene, CDR1 is MNHNS and CDR2 is SASEGT. The V end lost 8 bases, the J end lost 4 bases, and 17 bases lay between the germline ends. This chain's CDR3 is CASRKGTVIYGYTF. DNA for the CDR3: TGTGCCAGCCGTAAAGGCACTGTCATCTATGGCTACACCTTC.

The rearrangement joins TRBV28 to TRBJ2-7, with a weak D call TRBD2 (5 bases). Germline lookup yields CDR1 MDHEN and CDR2 SYDVKM. Deletions cut 6 bases from V and 2 bases from J, with 20 bases between. CDR3 length equals 16 residues. This CDR3 is CASSQDFLTRTYEQYF. The CDR3 DNA reads TGTGCCAGCAGCCAGGACTTTTTGACGAGAACCTACGAGCAGTACTTC.

About this clonotype: Its ends do not fully match the called genes, so a read error is possible. V and J are TRBV12-3 or TRBV12-4 and TRBJ2-1; D is unclear. There are 11 residues in the CDR3. CDR3 residues: CARSFRNEQFF. The CDR3 nucleotides are TGTGCCAGGAGTTTTCGCAATGAGCAGTTCTTC.

The chain has TRBV20-1 and TRBJ2-5, with 13 bases that match TRBD2. CDR3 length: 13 residues. Germline values: CDR1 DFQATT, CDR2 SNEGSKA (reference sequence). J gave up 5 bases and V 6 bases, and 3 bases lay outside the gene matches. CDR3 sequence (DNA): TGCAGTGCGCTGGGACTAGCGGGGGAGACCCAGTACTTC. Its translation is CSALGLAGETQYF.